This entry lists 24 T cell receptor beta chains sequenced from one sample in a study of beta chain features in type 1 diabetes. Study conclusions and caveats: TCRB CDR3 length was moderately but significantly reduced in all four CD4+ subsets of Type 1 diabetes patients.

cDNA synthesis used the whole RNA isolate, giving expressed TCRB sequences. Libraries were prepared by immunoSEQ multiplex PCR; TCRdb keeps only in-frame clonotypes and omits some of them. The sample shows hundreds of thousands of clones, around 15% of them seen only once. Their antigens remain unidentified. The sample taken for sequencing was naive CD4+ T cells from blood. The receptors stem from a young man with type 1 diabetes.

A remark on this clone: Other DNA sequences of this sample code for an identical CDR3. The chain has TRBV7-9 and TRBJ1-4, with 7 bases aligning to TRBD1. This CDR3 contains 14 residues. V shed 1 base and J 8 bases; nucleotides not matched to a gene: 4. The germline CDR1 and CDR2 sequences are SEHNR and FQNEAQ (reference sequence). CDR3 in DNA: TGTGCCAGCAGCTTAGGACAGGGCGGGGAAAAACTGTTTTTT. Translating it yields CASSLGQGGEKLFF.

The rearrangement links TRBV2 to TRBJ2-5; possible D gene TRBD1, 6 bases. This CDR3 has 13 amino acids. Per the germline V gene, CDR1 is SNHLY and CDR2 is FYNNEI. Trimming removed 10 bases at V and 2 bases at J, with 14 bases between. The DNA for the CDR3 is TGTGCCAACCGACAGGATATACAAGAGACCCAGTACTTC. Its translation: CANRQDIQETQYF.

This clone was picked up a small number of times. The chain has TRBV5-1 and TRBJ2-5, with 9 nucleotides matching TRBD1. Germline V gives CDR1 SGHRS, CDR2 YFSETQ. The trim removed 2 bases at V and 2 bases at J, leaving 4 bases unmatched. CDR3 length equals 15 residues. The CDR3 here is CASSFGQGWQETQYF. As DNA, the CDR3 is TGCGCCAGCAGCTTCGGACAGGGGTGGCAAGAGACCCAGTACTTC.

This clone showed up just a few times. The chain is built from TRBV6-6 and TRBJ1-4, with D perhaps matching TRBD1 (6 bases). Trimming left V 7 bases short and J 4 bases short, with 13 bases between. The CDR3 extends over 14 amino acids. Per germline, CDR1 MNHNY and CDR2 SVGAGI (reference sequence). The CDR3 region is CASIETGINEKLFF. The CDR3 DNA reads as TGTGCCAGCATTGAGACAGGAATTAATGAAAAACTGTTTTTT.

This chain uses TRBV30 with TRBJ1-2; unclear D gene. V lost 1 base, J lost 4 bases, and 13 bases lay in between. This CDR3 is built from 14 residues. Germline values: CDR1 GTSNPN, CDR2 SVGIG (reference sequence). The CDR3 here is CAWSGTAFSYGYTF. Written as DNA, the CDR3 is TGTGCCTGGAGTGGGACGGCTTTTTCCTATGGCTACACCTTC.

This clone was observed a few times. The J gene is TRBJ2-7, the V gene TRBV14; 7 bases agree with TRBD2. The CDR3 extends over 15 amino acids. Looked up from germline, CDR1 is SGHDN and CDR2 is FVKESK. V shed 4 bases and J 12 bases; nucleotides not matched to a gene: 18. CDR3 region: CASSRLPPREGRLYF. The CDR3 bases are TGTGCCAGCAGCCGCCTCCCCCCCAGGGAGGGTCGTCTGTACTTC.

A few counts support this clone. The chain uses TRBV7-9 and TRBJ2-1, with unresolved D. The CDR3 length is 14 residues. Germline CDR1 is SEHNR and CDR2 is FQNEAQ (reference sequence). The ends were cut back, 5 bases at V and 4 bases at J, with 12 bases in the middle. Here the CDR3 DNA reads TGTGCCAGCAGCCCGGCAGCGTCATACAATGAGCAGTTCTTC. Amino acids: CASSPAASYNEQFF.

The V and J genes are TRBV10-3 and TRBJ2-3; D may be TRBD1 or TRBD2 (6 bases each). Per the germline V gene, CDR1 is ENHRY and CDR2 is SYGVKD. This CDR3 spans 16 amino acids. V lost 4 bases and J lost 0, with 14 bases in between. The CDR3 region has the DNA TGTGCCATCAGTGGACGGGGGACAACTAGCACAGATACGCAGTATTTT. The encoded protein is CAISGRGTTSTDTQYF.

This clone was seen a few times. A read error may account for a junction end that differs from germline. V and J are TRBV2 and TRBJ2-3, with 9 bases fitting TRBD2. Looked up from germline, CDR1 is SNHLY and CDR2 is FYNNEI. The CDR3 spans 13 residues. CDR3 in DNA: TGTGCCAGCAGTGGCCCCTTTAGCGGGGGACTAGATTTT. The encoded protein is CASSGPFSGGLDF.

The rearrangement joins TRBV5-1 to TRBJ2-3, with a tentative D call TRBD1 (6 bases). The V end lost 7 bases, the J end lost 2 bases, and 14 bases lay between the germline ends. The CDR3 extends over 14 amino acids. CDR1 is SGHRS, CDR2 YFSETQ, per germline. The CDR3 loop reads CASYQGQFTDTQYF. The CDR3 region has the DNA TGCGCCAGCTACCAGGGGCAGTTCACAGATACGCAGTATTTT.

The gene calls are TRBV30 and TRBJ2-3; D perhaps matches TRBD2 (6 bases). The V end was cut by 2 bases, the J end by 5 bases, with 14 bases between. CDR3 length: 14 amino acids. Germline CDR1 is GTSNPN and CDR2 is SVGIG (reference sequence). Written as DNA, the CDR3 is TGTGCCTGGAGTAAAGGCGGGGCCGAAGATACGCAGTATTTT. It specifies CAWSKGGAEDTQYF.

Only a few counts were recorded for this clone. The chain recombines TRBV28 with TRBJ2-5, with TRBD1 matching over 7 bases. V gave up 10 bases and J gave up 3 bases; unmatched junction bases: 11. The CDR3 runs 14 residues. Germline V gene lookup returns CDR1 MDHEN and CDR2 SYDVKM. The CDR3 here is CATNLGTGEETQYF. CDR3 bases: TGTGCCACAAATTTGGGAACAGGGGAAGAGACCCAGTACTTC.

In this sample, this clone turned up a few times. Other DNA sequences in the sample encode the same CDR3. The J gene is TRBJ1-1, the V gene TRBV7-2; possibly TRBD1 for D (6 bases). CDR1 is SGHTA and CDR2 is FQGNSA in the germline V gene. V lost 1 base to trimming and J lost 0 bases, with 6 bases between them. This CDR3 comprises 14 residues. This CDR3 is CASSLGQVNTEAFF. Written as DNA, the CDR3 is TGTGCCAGCAGCTTAGGACAGGTGAACACTGAAGCTTTCTTT.

On this clone: Germline and junction disagree at one end, which may indicate a read error. The rearrangement uses TRBV6-1 and TRBJ2-6; D is perhaps TRBD2 (6 bases). CDR3 length equals 19 residues. Per germline, CDR1 MNHNS and CDR2 SASEGT. The CDR3 sequence: CASSEGRGTVPSGANVLTF. The CDR3, as DNA: TGTGCCAGCAGCGAAGGGCGGGGAACAGTCCCCTCTGGGGCCAACGTCCTGACTTTC.

This clone was observed a few times. The chain is built from TRBV27 and TRBJ1-6; D unresolved. Trimming took off 9 bases at V and 0 bases at J, with 15 bases between the two ends. Looked up from germline, CDR1 is MNHEY and CDR2 is SMNVEV (reference sequence). The CDR3 spans 16 residues. This chain's CDR3 is CARPSLTSSYNSPLHF. The CDR3, as DNA: TGTGCCAGACCGAGCTTGACCTCCTCCTATAATTCACCCCTCCACTTT.

This clone was seen only a few times. This chain joins TRBV28 and TRBJ1-3; the D gene is possibly TRBD1 (5 bases). With 7 bases removed from V and 7 bases from J, the gap between germline ends came to 8 bases. The germline CDR1 and CDR2 sequences are MDHEN and SYDVKM. This CDR3 contains 11 residues. The CDR3 loop reads CASTQGNTIYF. The CDR3 DNA sequence: TGTGCCAGCACCCAGGGTAACACCATATATTTT. Supplemented by reference TRBV28 and TRBJ1-3, the full variable domain reads DVKVTQSSRYLVKRTGEKVFLECVQDMDHENMFWYRQDPGLGLRLIYFSYDVKMKEKGDIPEGYSVSREKKERFSLILESASTNQTSMYLCASTQGNTIYFGEGSWLTVV.

The rearrangement joins TRBV18 to TRBJ1-1; perhaps TRBD1 as D (6 bases). The CDR3 covers 15 residues. From germline, CDR1 is KGHSH and CDR2 LQKENI. V was clipped by 6 bases and J by 5 bases, with 19 bases between them. DNA for the CDR3: TGTGCCAGCTCCCTTCAAGGGGGAAGAGAGACTGAAGCTTTCTTT. Its translation is CASSLQGGRETEAFF. Combining the CDR3 with reference TRBV18 and TRBJ1-1 gives the whole variable domain NAGVMQNPRHLVRRRGQEARLRCSPMKGHSHVYWYRQLPEEGLKFMVYLQKENIIDESGMPKERFSAEFPKEGPSILRIQQVVRGDSAAYFCASSLQGGRETEAFFGQGTRLTVV.

The V and J genes are TRBV5-1 and TRBJ2-1; 9 positions agree with TRBD1. The V and J ends lost 1 base and 7 bases, in that order; junction bases with no gene match: 6. Germline lookup yields CDR1 SGHRS and CDR2 YFSETQ. The CDR3 has 15 residues. CDR3 loop: CASSLFFGTGNEQFF. CDR3 nucleotides: TGCGCCAGCAGCTTGTTTTTCGGGACAGGGAATGAGCAGTTCTTC.

The chain joins TRBV9 to TRBJ2-2; D gene unclear. The length of the CDR3 is 13 residues. Germline lookup yields CDR1 SGDLS and CDR2 YYNGEE. V lost 0 bases, J lost 7 bases, and 7 bases lay in between. CDR3 amino acids: CASSVVEIGELFF. DNA for the CDR3: TGTGCCAGCAGCGTAGTAGAGATCGGGGAGCTGTTTTTT.

This clone has a handful of counts. The rearrangement joins TRBV29-1 to TRBJ2-3; the match to TRBD2 covers 11 bases. Looked up from germline, CDR1 is SQVTM and CDR2 is ANQGSEA. The CDR3 has 14 amino acids. V was clipped by 6 bases and J by 4 bases; unmatched bases: 6. The CDR3 DNA sequence: TGCAGCGTGTCCGGGACTAGCGGATCAGATACGCAGTATTTT. It codes for CSVSGTSGSDTQYF.

This clone was detected a few times. The genes are TRBV4-1 and TRBJ2-7; tentative D call: TRBD2 (5 bases). Germline-derived CDR1 and CDR2 are MGHRA and YSYEKL. The ends were cut back, 2 bases at V and 0 bases at J, with 17 bases in the middle. The CDR3 runs to 17 residues. The CDR3 DNA reads TGCGCCAGCAGCCAACCTCTGGTCGGGATTAGCTCCTACGAGCAGTACTTC. Its protein product is CASSQPLVGISSYEQYF.

The J gene is TRBJ1-1, the V gene TRBV28; TRBD1 is a possible D gene (6 bases). The CDR3 covers 14 residues. Germline V gene sequence: CDR1 MDHEN, CDR2 SYDVKM. Trimming stripped 5 bases from V and 1 base from J, with 11 bases between. The chain's CDR3 is CASSRWTANTEAFF. The DNA for the CDR3 is TGTGCCAGCAGTCGGTGGACAGCGAACACTGAAGCTTTCTTT.

This clone was counted a few times. The chain employs TRBV7-8 and TRBJ1-6; 7 bases fit TRBD1. V lost 5 bases and J lost 9; bases outside the gene matches: 10. The germline CDR1 and CDR2 sequences are SGHVS and FQNEAQ. The CDR3 runs to 15 residues. The CDR3 region is CASSAWTGGISPLHF. CDR3 sequence (DNA): TGTGCCAGCAGCGCTTGGACAGGCGGTATTTCACCCCTCCACTTT.

This chain joins TRBV11-3 and TRBJ2-1; 8 bases agree with TRBD2. There are 16 residues in the CDR3. Germline CDR1 is SGHNT and CDR2 is YENEEA. The J segment lost 5 bases and the V segment lost 1 base, leaving 7 bases of the junction unmatched. Written as DNA, the CDR3 is TGTGCCAGCAGCTTAGGTGGCGGGGGGATCGACAATGAGCAGTTCTTC. Translated, it gives CASSLGGGGIDNEQFF.